The present T cell receptor beta chain was sequenced within a study of PD-1 blockade in mismatch repair-deficient tumors. Background on the study: Patients had eleven to twelve mismatch repair-deficient cancer types, all previously treated and progressing.

Profiling relied on immunoSEQ multiplex PCR, and the TCRdb table lists in-frame clones only, not all of them. This sample yields approximately 40,000 clones, of which about four fifths are seen a single time; approximately 24% belongs to the top ten. The germline gives CDR1 SGHRS, CDR2 YFSETQ. The CDR3 is 12 amino acids. The germline V and J ends were trimmed by 0 bases and 6 bases, with 6 bases remaining between them. This chain links TRBV5-1 with TRBJ1-1; D is unclear. The sequence derives from an adult with mismatch repair-deficient cancer. The sequencing here drew on peripheral blood, taken 4 weeks after starting pembrolizumab. CDR3 nucleotides: TGCGCCAGCAGCTTGGAATCATCTGAAGCTTTCTTT. Protein product: CASSLESSEAFF.